This T cell receptor (beta chain) was captured by sequencing in a study of T cells after yellow fever vaccination. Many counts were recorded for this clonotype. J gave up 2 bases and V 4 bases, and 5 bases lay outside the gene matches. The CDR3 runs to 14 residues. CDR1 SGHKS and CDR2 YYEKEE come from the germline V gene (reference sequence). A process of 5'RACE template switching, which added a universal primer site and UMIs, was used to make TCR cDNA. TCRdb reanalysed the 5' RACE reads using MiXCR and keeps one entry per CDR3 protein. The sample lists around 400,000 distinct CDR3 sequences; roughly 10% were seen once.

The rearrangement joins TRBV5-5 to TRBJ1-2, with 7 bases matching TRBD1. The sequence came from a man aged 18 to 35 who received the YFV17D yellow fever vaccine. The sample consisted of PBMCs, taken on the day of the first yellow fever vaccination. CDR3 residues: CASSPPTGNYGYTF. CDR3 bases: TGTGCCAGCAGCCCCCCGACAGGGAACTATGGCTACACCTTC.